Given below is one T cell receptor (beta chain) in context. This sample was included in a study of T cell responses to AZD1222 COVID-19 vaccine. This CDR3 region has 14 residues. J gave up 0 bases and V 6 bases, and 5 bases lay outside the gene matches. Germline V gene data show CDR1 as MDHEN and CDR2 as SYDVKM. Libraries were prepared by immunoSEQ multiplex PCR; TCRdb keeps only in-frame clonotypes and omits some of them. The table has about 75,000 clones, about 91% seen once. This clonotype was obtained from an adult who received the MenACWY meningococcal vaccine as a control. The gene calls are TRBV28 and TRBJ2-7, with TRBD2 matching over 7 bases. The sample in question was peripheral blood, obtained 28 days after the second dose of the MenACWY control vaccine. CDR3 nucleotide sequence: TGTGCCAGCAGCAAAGCGGGAACCTCCTACGAGCAGTACTTC. Protein product: CASSKAGTSYEQYF.